This is a list of T cell receptor beta chains from one sample in a study of response to subunit inactivated influenza vaccine. MiXCR was run by TCRdb on the RT-PCR reads, yielding one entry per CDR3 protein. Seen here are more than 150,000 distinct CDR3 sequences, around 10% observed once, and the top ten hold around 40%. The sequencing here drew on CD8+ T cells sorted from PBMCs, taken 23 months after vaccination. The origin of the receptors is a man aged 50 to 69 who received an inactivated influenza vaccine. CDR3s include the opening cysteine and the closing phenylalanine or tryptophan. The D gene is left open where the match is weak. Clone size, where shown, is once, few, many, or a class for clones that have expanded.

d_call: NA; clone_size: few; cdr3_length: 12; j_call: TRBJ1-2; v_call: TRBV5-8; cdr3_nt: TGTGCCAGCTCTGGGGACAACTATGGCTACACCTTC; cdr3_aa: CASSGDNYGYTF
d_call: TRBD1; clone_size: NA; cdr3_length: 13; j_call: TRBJ2-7; v_call: TRBV3-1; cdr3_nt: TGTGCCAGCAGCCAAGGACAGGGGACCGAGCAGTACTTC; cdr3_aa: CASSQGQGTEQYF
d_call: NA; clone_size: many; cdr3_length: 12; j_call: TRBJ1-1; v_call: TRBV12-3/TRBV12-4; cdr3_nt: TGTGCCAGCAGTGAAGGGTACACTGAAGCTTTCTTT; cdr3_aa: CASSEGYTEAFF
d_call: NA; clone_size: few; cdr3_length: 14; j_call: TRBJ2-5; v_call: TRBV5-1; cdr3_nt: TGCGCCAGCAGCGCAACGGGAGAGCAAGAGACCCAGTACTTC; cdr3_aa: CASSATGEQETQYF
d_call: NA; clone_size: NA; cdr3_length: 16; j_call: TRBJ2-3; v_call: TRBV3-1; cdr3_nt: TGTGCCAGCAGCCAAGTCGACCGGGACGACCCAGATACGCAGTATTTT; cdr3_aa: CASSQVDRDDPDTQYF
d_call: NA; clone_size: NA; cdr3_length: 14; j_call: TRBJ2-1; v_call: TRBV7-9; cdr3_nt: TGTGCCAGCAGCTTGACAAACTCCTACAATGAGCAGTTCTTC; cdr3_aa: CASSLTNSYNEQFF
d_call: TRBD2; clone_size: many; cdr3_length: 18; j_call: TRBJ2-1; v_call: TRBV12-3/TRBV12-4; cdr3_nt: TGTGCCAGCAGTTTTTCCGGGACTAGCGGAGCCTCCTACAATGAGCAGTTCTTC; cdr3_aa: CASSFSGTSGASYNEQFF
d_call: TRBD1; clone_size: NA; cdr3_length: 13; j_call: TRBJ2-5; v_call: TRBV7-7; cdr3_nt: TGTGCCAGCAGCCGGGACAGGGAAGAGACCCAGTACTTC; cdr3_aa: CASSRDREETQYF
d_call: TRBD2; clone_size: few; cdr3_length: 15; j_call: TRBJ2-5; v_call: TRBV28; cdr3_nt: TGTGCCAGCAGGAAACTAGCGGGGGGACAAGAGACCCAGTACTTC; cdr3_aa: CASRKLAGGQETQYF
d_call: TRBD2; clone_size: NA; cdr3_length: 16; j_call: TRBJ2-1; v_call: TRBV6-5; cdr3_nt: TGTGCCAGCAGTTACTCGACTAGCGGGGGGGCCAGTGAGCAGTTCTTC; cdr3_aa: CASSYSTSGGASEQFF
d_call: NA; clone_size: many; cdr3_length: 11; j_call: TRBJ2-2; v_call: TRBV10-2; cdr3_nt: TGCGCCAGCAAGCATTCGGGGGAGCTGTTTTTT; cdr3_aa: CASKHSGELFF
d_call: NA; clone_size: NA; cdr3_length: 14; j_call: TRBJ2-7; v_call: TRBV10-1; cdr3_nt: TGCGCCAGCAGTGATGCGGACGGCACCTACGAGCAGTACTTC; cdr3_aa: CASSDADGTYEQYF
d_call: TRBD2; clone_size: NA; cdr3_length: 16; j_call: TRBJ2-3; v_call: TRBV18; cdr3_nt: TGTGCCAGCTCACCGGTAGCGGGACCGATCACAGATACGCAGTATTTT; cdr3_aa: CASSPVAGPITDTQYF
d_call: NA; clone_size: few; cdr3_length: 16; j_call: TRBJ1-1; v_call: TRBV28; cdr3_nt: TGTGCCAGCAGTCTCGAACAGACAGAGAAGAACACTGAAGCTTTCTTT; cdr3_aa: CASSLEQTEKNTEAFF
d_call: TRBD1; clone_size: NA; cdr3_length: 15; j_call: TRBJ2-5; v_call: TRBV6-1; cdr3_nt: TGTGCCAGCAGTGCCTCACAGGGGGCAGGGGAGACCCAGTACTTC; cdr3_aa: CASSASQGAGETQYF
d_call: NA; clone_size: few; cdr3_length: 13; j_call: TRBJ2-7; v_call: TRBV6-1; cdr3_nt: TGTGCCAGCAGCGACACAGGGTTCTACGAGCAGTACTTC; cdr3_aa: CASSDTGFYEQYF
d_call: NA; clone_size: many; cdr3_length: 14; j_call: TRBJ2-4; v_call: TRBV20-1; cdr3_nt: TGCAGTGCTAGAGCGGAACTAGCCAAAAACATTCAGTACTTC; cdr3_aa: CSARAELAKNIQYF
d_call: NA; clone_size: NA; cdr3_length: 14; j_call: TRBJ2-3; v_call: TRBV28; cdr3_nt: TGTGCCAGCAGTTTCTACGGAGGGGCAGATACGCAGTATTTT; cdr3_aa: CASSFYGGADTQYF
d_call: NA; clone_size: NA; cdr3_length: 11; j_call: TRBJ1-2; v_call: TRBV29-1; cdr3_nt: TGCAGCGTGAAGCAAGCGTATGGCTACACCTTC; cdr3_aa: CSVKQAYGYTF
d_call: NA; clone_size: few; cdr3_length: 15; j_call: TRBJ1-2; v_call: TRBV27; cdr3_nt: TGTGCCAGCAGTTTATCGCTCGGGAGGCGGGATGGCTACACCTTC; cdr3_aa: CASSLSLGRRDGYTF
d_call: NA; clone_size: many; cdr3_length: 16; j_call: TRBJ2-7; v_call: TRBV5-1; cdr3_nt: TGCGCCAGCAGCTTGGTCGGACTTGACGGGGGCGGCGAGCAGTACTTC; cdr3_aa: CASSLVGLDGGGEQYF
d_call: NA; clone_size: few; cdr3_length: 12; j_call: TRBJ1-4; v_call: TRBV12-3/TRBV12-4; cdr3_nt: TGTGCCAGCAGACTTAGTAATGAAAAACTGTTTTTT; cdr3_aa: CASRLSNEKLFF
d_call: NA; clone_size: few; cdr3_length: 16; j_call: TRBJ2-7; v_call: TRBV4-2; cdr3_nt: TGTGCCAGCAGCCAGCCCCCGACGGGGCCCCGGGACGAGCAGTACTTC; cdr3_aa: CASSQPPTGPRDEQYF
d_call: TRBD1; clone_size: few; cdr3_length: 17; j_call: TRBJ1-1; v_call: TRBV10-3; cdr3_nt: TGTGCCATCAGTGAGAGTTGGCAGGGGGCTATGAACACTGAAGCTTTCTTT; cdr3_aa: CAISESWQGAMNTEAFF
d_call: NA; clone_size: NA; cdr3_length: 17; j_call: TRBJ2-5; v_call: TRBV6-5; cdr3_nt: TGTGCCAGCAGTTATTGGGGGCAGGGGACCTCCCAAGAGACCCAGTACTTC; cdr3_aa: CASSYWGQGTSQETQYF
d_call: NA; clone_size: few; cdr3_length: 17; j_call: TRBJ2-1; v_call: TRBV27; cdr3_nt: TGTGCCAGCAGTTTATCTTATGGGACGAATACCTACAATGAGCAGTTCTTC; cdr3_aa: CASSLSYGTNTYNEQFF
d_call: NA; clone_size: NA; cdr3_length: 12; j_call: TRBJ2-1; v_call: TRBV24-1; cdr3_nt: TGTGCCACCAGTGATTCCCACAATGAGCAGTTCTTC; cdr3_aa: CATSDSHNEQFF
d_call: TRBD1; clone_size: NA; cdr3_length: 16; j_call: TRBJ2-3; v_call: TRBV7-6; cdr3_nt: TGTGCCAGCAGCTTATTTCGCGGACAGGGTACAGATACGCAGTATTTT; cdr3_aa: CASSLFRGQGTDTQYF
d_call: NA; clone_size: NA; cdr3_length: 17; j_call: TRBJ2-4; v_call: TRBV4-3; cdr3_nt: TGCGCCAGCAGCCAAGTTTGGGCAGGGACACAAAAAAACATTCAGTACTTC; cdr3_aa: CASSQVWAGTQKNIQYF
d_call: TRBD1; clone_size: few; cdr3_length: 14; j_call: TRBJ1-2; v_call: TRBV30; cdr3_nt: TGTGTCTGGAGTCATATTGACAGGGACTATGGCTACACCTTC; cdr3_aa: CVWSHIDRDYGYTF
d_call: NA; clone_size: NA; cdr3_length: 14; j_call: TRBJ2-7; v_call: TRBV7-9; cdr3_nt: TGTGCCAGCAGCTTAGGCTGGGACACGGAAGGGCGGTACTTC; cdr3_aa: CASSLGWDTEGRYF
d_call: NA; clone_size: few; cdr3_length: 15; j_call: TRBJ2-1; v_call: TRBV4-2; cdr3_nt: TGTGCCAGCAGCCAAGATCGGCCAGGGGACAATGAGCAGTTCTTC; cdr3_aa: CASSQDRPGDNEQFF
d_call: NA; clone_size: many; cdr3_length: 15; j_call: TRBJ2-1; v_call: TRBV7-9; cdr3_nt: TGTGCCAGCAGCTTAGGAGGGGGGCTGTTTAATGAGCAGTTCTTC; cdr3_aa: CASSLGGGLFNEQFF
d_call: TRBD2; clone_size: NA; cdr3_length: 13; j_call: TRBJ2-7; v_call: TRBV5-6; cdr3_nt: TGTGCCAGCAGCTTGTGGGAGGGCTACGAGCAGTACTTC; cdr3_aa: CASSLWEGYEQYF
d_call: NA; clone_size: NA; cdr3_length: 16; j_call: TRBJ2-3; v_call: TRBV28; cdr3_nt: TGTGCCAGCAGTATCGTTTGGGGCCGAATGGTAGATACGCAGTATTTT; cdr3_aa: CASSIVWGRMVDTQYF
d_call: NA; clone_size: few; cdr3_length: 14; j_call: TRBJ2-2; v_call: TRBV19; cdr3_nt: TGTGCCAGTAGTATTCTACAGGGAGGCGGAGAGCTGTTTTTT; cdr3_aa: CASSILQGGGELFF
d_call: NA; clone_size: few; cdr3_length: 14; j_call: TRBJ1-5; v_call: TRBV6-1; cdr3_nt: TGTGCCAGCAGCCGACCGCAAGACAATCAGCCCCAGCATTTT; cdr3_aa: CASSRPQDNQPQHF
d_call: NA; clone_size: NA; cdr3_length: 15; j_call: TRBJ2-1; v_call: TRBV9; cdr3_nt: TGTGCCAGCAGCGTAGAGGGCGGGACCCACAATGAGCAGTTCTTC; cdr3_aa: CASSVEGGTHNEQFF
d_call: TRBD2; clone_size: many; cdr3_length: 12; j_call: TRBJ2-7; v_call: TRBV2; cdr3_nt: TGTGCCAGCACCGGACTAGCGGGGGAGCAGTACTTC; cdr3_aa: CASTGLAGEQYF
d_call: NA; clone_size: NA; cdr3_length: 14; j_call: TRBJ2-7; v_call: TRBV28; cdr3_nt: TGTGCCAGCAGTTTAGCCCGGGATGGATACGAGCAGTACTTC; cdr3_aa: CASSLARDGYEQYF
d_call: NA; clone_size: NA; cdr3_length: 15; j_call: TRBJ2-1; v_call: TRBV3-1; cdr3_nt: TGTGCCAGCAGCCAAGGACCGGTCTCCTACAATGAGCAGTTCTTC; cdr3_aa: CASSQGPVSYNEQFF
d_call: NA; clone_size: NA; cdr3_length: 16; j_call: TRBJ2-6; v_call: TRBV15; cdr3_nt: TGTGCCACCAGCAGCGCCCTGGACTCTGGGGCCAACGTCCTGACTTTC; cdr3_aa: CATSSALDSGANVLTF
d_call: TRBD1; clone_size: NA; cdr3_length: 16; j_call: TRBJ1-1; v_call: TRBV27; cdr3_nt: TGTGCCAGCAGTTTGTTAACAGGGGGTCGGAACACTGAAGCTTTCTTT; cdr3_aa: CASSLLTGGRNTEAFF
d_call: TRBD1; clone_size: few; cdr3_length: 15; j_call: TRBJ2-1; v_call: TRBV12-3/TRBV12-4; cdr3_nt: TGTGCCAGCAGCATACCGGGACAGGGGAACAATGAGCAGTTCTTC; cdr3_aa: CASSIPGQGNNEQFF
d_call: TRBD1; clone_size: medium-sized; cdr3_length: 14; j_call: TRBJ2-3; v_call: TRBV29-1; cdr3_nt: TGCAGCGTTGAAACAGGGGGCGCAACAGATACGCAGTATTTT; cdr3_aa: CSVETGGATDTQYF
d_call: NA; clone_size: NA; cdr3_length: 11; j_call: TRBJ2-1; v_call: TRBV29-1; cdr3_nt: TGCAGCGTTGAGAGGCCGCGCGGGCAGTTCTTC; cdr3_aa: CSVERPRGQFF
d_call: TRBD1; clone_size: few; cdr3_length: 13; j_call: TRBJ1-1; v_call: TRBV29-1; cdr3_nt: TGCAGCGTTCAGGGACAGGGGAAGACTGAAGCTTTCTTT; cdr3_aa: CSVQGQGKTEAFF
d_call: NA; clone_size: NA; cdr3_length: 13; j_call: TRBJ2-1; v_call: TRBV24-1; cdr3_nt: TGTGCCACCACGTCAGGATCCTACAATGAGCAGTTCTTC; cdr3_aa: CATTSGSYNEQFF
d_call: NA; clone_size: few; cdr3_length: 12; j_call: TRBJ1-2; v_call: TRBV12-3/TRBV12-4; cdr3_nt: TGTGCCAGCAGTACGGACCTTGAGGGCTACACCTTC; cdr3_aa: CASSTDLEGYTF
d_call: NA; clone_size: NA; cdr3_length: 13; j_call: TRBJ1-2; v_call: TRBV27; cdr3_nt: TGTGCCAGCCGTCAGGTCGCGGGCTATGGCTACACCTTC; cdr3_aa: CASRQVAGYGYTF
d_call: TRBD2; clone_size: NA; cdr3_length: 16; j_call: TRBJ2-5; v_call: TRBV20-1; cdr3_nt: TGCAGTGCTAGCCCTATAGCGGGGGGGCCCCGGGAGACCCAGTACTTC; cdr3_aa: CSASPIAGGPRETQYF
d_call: TRBD1; clone_size: many; cdr3_length: 14; j_call: TRBJ1-1; v_call: TRBV14; cdr3_nt: TGTGCCAGCAGCCTGGCAGGGGGCTACACTGAAGCTTTCTTT; cdr3_aa: CASSLAGGYTEAFF
d_call: NA; clone_size: NA; cdr3_length: 13; j_call: TRBJ1-1; v_call: TRBV19; cdr3_nt: TGTGCCAGTAGTATAGCCCGGACAGTTGAAGCTTTCTTT; cdr3_aa: CASSIARTVEAFF
d_call: NA; clone_size: few; cdr3_length: 16; j_call: TRBJ1-2; v_call: TRBV5-5; cdr3_nt: TGTGCCAGCAGCGATCCGGGGATCGAGGTTGACTATGGCTACACCTTC; cdr3_aa: CASSDPGIEVDYGYTF
d_call: NA; clone_size: few; cdr3_length: 14; j_call: TRBJ2-7; v_call: TRBV14; cdr3_nt: TGTGCCAGCAGCCCGACAGTTAACTCCTACGAGCAGTACTTC; cdr3_aa: CASSPTVNSYEQYF